Listed below are T cell receptor beta chains from one sample, sequenced in a study of blood T cell repertoires in COVID-19. This table comes from immunoSEQ multiplex PCR, and its TCRdb copy is limited to in-frame clones, with some not included. The sample has approximately 130,000 clones, around 83% seen once. Input material: peripheral blood. The receptor source for this set is a human donor in a cohort sampled during active COVID-19. CDR3s leave out the opening cysteine and the closing phenylalanine or tryptophan. Fields, in order: V gene, clone size, J gene, CDR3 protein. Size values are once, few and many counts, or a class for expanded clones, and some rows have none.

TRBV30,NA,TRBJ1-1,AWSVTGRTEAF
TRBV18,NA,TRBJ1-1,ASSPNFGTRANTEAF
TRBV5-1,NA,TRBJ2-5,ASSPGLQETQY
TRBV27,NA,TRBJ1-2,ASSLLGAGLDYGYT
TRBV15,NA,TRBJ1-1,ATSTRDRNTEAF
TRBV25-1,NA,TRBJ1-5,ASSGPGGGGWISQPQH
TRBV6-5,NA,TRBJ2-2,ASSSRTLNTGELF
TRBV5-4,NA,TRBJ1-1,ASSSLHRGIAEAF
TRBV2,NA,TRBJ2-1,ASSDSSSYNEQF
TRBV4-3,NA,TRBJ2-2,ASSPSSADTGELF
TRBV11-2,NA,TRBJ2-7,ASSFSGGEGGEQY
TRBV7-2,NA,TRBJ1-5,ASSTAGQGAYQPQH
TRBV19,NA,TRBJ1-2,ASSSAGSTGYT
TRBV6-5,NA,TRBJ1-5,ASTERGSNQPQH
TRBV7-3,NA,TRBJ2-5,ASSPGFGETQY
TRBV7-3,NA,TRBJ2-3,ASSLSGGRTDTQY
TRBV7-9,medium-sized,TRBJ1-2,ASSPQGPRGYT
TRBV5-6,NA,TRBJ2-5,ASSLGSETQY